What follows are 18 T cell receptor beta chains derived from one specimen sequenced in a study of blood T cell repertoires in COVID-19. Here immunoSEQ multiplex PCR was the method, and the copy in TCRdb shows in-frame clones only, minus some. The sample consists of about 25,000 clones, 85% to 90% of them appearing once. The specimen was peripheral blood. These receptors originate from a woman older than 75 with acute or convalescent COVID-19.

The chain is built from TRBV5-5 and TRBJ1-1, with D hard to call. The germline CDR1 and CDR2 sequences are SGHKS and YYEKEE (reference sequence). The ends were cut back, 2 bases at V and 7 bases at J, with 6 bases in the middle. This CDR3 region has 11 residues. The CDR3 DNA sequence: TGTGCCAGCAGCTTTCTTAATGAAGCTTTCTTT. Translation gives CASSFLNEAFF.

Here the CDR3 reads CASRSPGQGAEGYTF. CDR3 bases: TGTGCCAGCAGATCGCCGGGACAGGGGGCGGAAGGCTACACCTTC. The chain combines TRBV6-6 with TRBJ1-2; TRBD1 agrees at 12 bases. The trim removed 6 bases at V and 8 bases at J, leaving 10 bases unmatched. CDR3 size: 15 residues. Per germline, CDR1 MNHNY and CDR2 SVGAGI (reference sequence).

The rearrangement links TRBV5-1 to TRBJ1-4; the match to TRBD1 covers 8 bases. V trimming: 4 bases; J trimming: 3 bases; junction bases outside the gene matches: 5. Germline V gene lookup returns CDR1 SGHRS and CDR2 YFSETQ. The CDR3 is made up of 15 amino acids. CDR3 coding DNA: TGCGCCAGCAGCCCTCAGGGGGCCCCTAATGAAAAACTGTTTTTT. Translation gives CASSPQGAPNEKLFF.

The chain carries TRBV27 and TRBJ2-5; tentative D call: TRBD2 (6 bases). The V and J ends lost 6 bases and 4 bases respectively, with 18 bases between them. Germline V CDR1 and CDR2: MNHEY, SMNVEV (reference sequence). This CDR3 contains 15 residues. The CDR3, as DNA: TGTGCCAGCAGGCCGACTAGGGCAGGGCGAGAGACCCAGTACTTC. As protein: CASRPTRAGRETQYF.

This CDR3 reads CASSKPGLASYNEQFF. The CDR3 DNA is TGTGCCAGCAGTAAACCGGGACTAGCGTCCTACAATGAGCAGTTCTTC. This chain links TRBV6-2 or TRBV6-3 with TRBJ2-1, with 10 bases matching TRBD2. J lost 1 base, V lost 5 bases, and 5 bases had no gene match. Germline V gives CDR1 MNHEY, CDR2 SVGEGT. CDR3 length: 16 amino acids.

V is TRBV7-2 and J is TRBJ2-7; maybe TRBD1 (6 bases). Germline V gene lookup returns CDR1 SGHTA and CDR2 FQGNSA. V was clipped by 5 bases and J by 10 bases, with 33 bases between them. The length of the CDR3 is 18 residues. The CDR3 loop reads CASSSSGMGAGKVRDQYF. The DNA for the CDR3 is TGTGCCAGCAGCAGCTCAGGGATGGGGGCAGGGAAGGTCCGCGATCAGTACTTC.

DNA for the CDR3: TGTGCCTGGACCTGGGAGCGAGGGACCCAGTACTTC. Its protein product is CAWTWERGTQYF. The rearrangement links TRBV30 to TRBJ2-5; a weak D match, TRBD2 (5 bases). The CDR3 covers 12 residues. V shed 4 bases and J shed 7 bases, with 13 bases lying between them. The V gene's germline CDR1 is GTSNPN and CDR2 SVGIG (reference sequence).

V and J are TRBV10-1 and TRBJ1-1; 8 bases are a match to TRBD1. Germline CDR1 reads WNHNN; CDR2 reads SYGVQD (reference sequence). The V gene end was trimmed by 5 bases and the J gene end by 0 bases; junction bases not matched to a gene: 8. The CDR3 length is 16 residues. Written as DNA, the CDR3 is TGCGCCAGCAGTCCAGGGGGCGTGAGGATGAACACTGAAGCTTTCTTT. This sequence encodes CASSPGGVRMNTEAFF.

This clone was observed a handful of times. The V gene is TRBV10-1, the J gene TRBJ2-3; D perhaps matches TRBD1 (5 bases). Looked up from germline, CDR1 is WNHNN and CDR2 is SYGVQD (reference sequence). Trimming removed 4 bases at V and 2 bases at J, with 16 bases between. This CDR3 has 16 amino acids. The CDR3 region has the DNA TGCGCCAGCAGTGGTCACAGGAGTTTCCTCACAGATACGCAGTATTTT. The encoded protein is CASSGHRSFLTDTQYF.

This chain connects TRBV12-5 to TRBJ2-4; 7 bases align to TRBD1. Germline values: CDR1 LGHNT, CDR2 FRNRAP. The CDR3 runs to 16 residues. With V trimmed by 5 bases and J by 0 bases, 7 bases remained unmatched. The CDR3 DNA reads as TGTGCTAGTGGTCCCGGACAGGCCATAGCCAAAAACATTCAGTACTTC. The encoded protein is CASGPGQAIAKNIQYF.

This chain uses TRBV14 with TRBJ2-3; possibly TRBD2 for D (7 bases). Trimming stripped 0 bases from V and 0 bases from J, with 13 bases between. Germline V gene lookup returns CDR1 SGHDN and CDR2 FVKESK. This CDR3 contains 17 residues. CDR3 DNA: TGTGCCAGCAGCCAAGATCTCGGCGGGGGCAGCACAGATACGCAGTATTTT. Protein sequence: CASSQDLGGGSTDTQYF.

The genes are TRBV29-1 and TRBJ2-1; 12 nucleotides align to TRBD2. The trim removed 4 bases at V and 1 base at J, leaving 5 bases unmatched. The CDR3 runs 16 residues. Germline loops: CDR1 SQVTM, CDR2 ANQGSEA. The CDR3: CSVGLAGAPSYNEQFF. In DNA form, the CDR3 reads TGCAGCGTTGGACTAGCGGGGGCCCCTTCCTACAATGAGCAGTTCTTC.

The chain employs TRBV27 and TRBJ1-2; D remains unclear. The germline gives CDR1 MNHEY, CDR2 SMNVEV (reference sequence). V gave up 5 bases and J gave up 7 bases, with 17 bases separating them. The CDR3 has 14 amino acids. The CDR3 here is CASSPARKSGGYTF. Here the CDR3 DNA reads TGTGCCAGCAGTCCTGCAAGAAAGTCAGGTGGCTACACCTTC.

The chain uses TRBV7-2 and TRBJ1-5; 8 nucleotides line up with TRBD1. The CDR3 has 15 amino acids. The germline V gene encodes CDR1 SGHTA and CDR2 FQGNSA. The ends lost 1 base at V and 4 bases at J; junction bases unmatched: 3. CDR3 sequence (DNA): TGTGCCAGCAGCTTAGGGACAGGGAAGAATCAGCCCCAGCATTTT. This sequence encodes CASSLGTGKNQPQHF.

This clone has a single count. The rearrangement links TRBV5-5 to TRBJ2-1, with 8 bases matching TRBD1. Trimming at V came to 4 bases and at J to 4 bases, leaving 13 bases not matched to a gene. This CDR3 spans 17 amino acids. The germline V gene encodes CDR1 SGHKS and CDR2 YYEKEE (reference sequence). DNA for the CDR3: TGTGCCAGCAGCCCTGGACCCGGGACAGGCTATTACAATGAGCAGTTCTTC. Amino acid sequence: CASSPGPGTGYYNEQFF.

V and J are TRBV7-2 and TRBJ2-1; the match to TRBD1 covers 9 bases. This CDR3 comprises 15 residues. V was clipped by 5 bases and J by 2 bases; unmatched bases: 4. Germline loops: CDR1 SGHTA, CDR2 FQGNSA. In DNA form, the CDR3 reads TGTGCCAGCAGCCGGACAGGGGTACCCTACAATGAGCAGTTCTTC. Translating gives CASSRTGVPYNEQFF.

CDR3 region: CSASSMAGTRQETQYF. In DNA, the CDR3 is TGCAGTGCTAGTTCAATGGCCGGGACTAGACAAGAGACCCAGTACTTC. This chain uses TRBV20-1 with TRBJ2-5; the match to TRBD2 covers 8 bases. Germline lookup yields CDR1 DFQATT and CDR2 SNEGSKA (reference sequence). The CDR3 has 16 residues. The V segment lost 3 bases and the J segment 2 bases; nucleotides outside the gene matches: 11.

The rearrangement uses TRBV18 and TRBJ2-5; D possibly corresponds to TRBD1 (6 bases). Germline V lookup: CDR1 KGHSH, CDR2 LQKENI. CDR3 length: 15 amino acids. Trimming stripped 0 bases from V and 3 bases from J, with 11 bases between. CDR3: CASSPPMTGKETQYF. The DNA for the CDR3 is TGTGCCAGCTCACCACCAATGACAGGAAAAGAGACCCAGTACTTC.